This TCR beta chain derives from a study of T cell responses to AZD1222 COVID-19 vaccine. TCRdb's table, derived via immunoSEQ multiplex PCR, lists solely in-frame clones and lacks some. The sample shows about 170,000 clones, 90% to 95% of them seen only once. Germline assignment: CDR1 SEHNR and CDR2 FQNEAQ (reference sequence). V was pared by 2 bases and J by 4 bases, with 3 bases of the junction left unmatched. The CDR3 is 16 residues long. The specimen comprised peripheral blood, sampled on day 0 of AZD1222 vaccination. The rearrangement links TRBV7-9 to TRBJ2-2; 11 bases agree with TRBD2. The TCR comes from an adult in good health. CDR3 region: CASSLQGTSGTGELFF. Written as DNA, the CDR3 is TGTGCCAGCAGCTTACAAGGGACTAGCGGCACCGGGGAGCTGTTTTTT.